This entry lists 28 T cell receptor beta chains sequenced from one sample in a study of blood T cell repertoires in COVID-19. TCRdb's table, derived via immunoSEQ multiplex PCR, lists solely in-frame clones and lacks some. The sample lists approximately 340,000 clones; about four fifths were seen once. The sequencing sample was made of peripheral blood. These receptors all stem from a man younger than 45 with active or convalescent COVID-19.

The chain recombines TRBV4-1 with TRBJ1-1; weak D call: TRBD1 (5 bases). CDR1 is MGHRA, CDR2 YSYEKL, per germline. V was shortened by 0 bases and J by 10 bases, with 18 bases between the two germline ends. The CDR3 length is 15 residues. DNA for the CDR3: TGCGCCAGCAGCCAAGATAGGCCCTTTACAGGAAGAGCTTTCTTT. Its translation: CASSQDRPFTGRAFF.

This chain uses TRBV7-9 with TRBJ1-1, with D perhaps matching TRBD1 (6 bases). V lost 6 bases, J lost 5 bases, and 13 bases lay in between. Looked up from germline, CDR1 is SEHNR and CDR2 is FQNEAQ (reference sequence). This CDR3 is 13 amino acids long. The CDR3 bases are TGTGCCAGCAGTATTACACAGGGAACTGAAGCTTTCTTT. It is translated as CASSITQGTEAFF.

The chain carries TRBV28 and TRBJ2-5, with unresolved D. The V and J ends lost 6 bases and 2 bases respectively, with 4 bases between them. The germline V gene has CDR1 MDHEN and CDR2 SYDVKM. This CDR3 is 11 amino acids long. The DNA for the CDR3 is TGTGCCAGCAGCCCTCAAGAGACCCAGTACTTC. It is translated as CASSPQETQYF.

The rearrangement uses TRBV7-9 and TRBJ2-3; 14 nucleotides align to TRBD2. V lost 5 bases to trimming and J lost 0 bases; unmatched junction nucleotides: 7. The length of the CDR3 is 18 residues. Per the germline V gene, CDR1 is SEHNR and CDR2 is FQNEAQ (reference sequence). The DNA of the CDR3 is TGTGCCAGCAGCCCCGGGACTAGCGGGGGCCATAGCACAGATACGCAGTATTTT. It specifies CASSPGTSGGHSTDTQYF.

This clone was seen a single time. This chain joins TRBV4-2 and TRBJ2-7; TRBD1 agrees at 7 bases. The CDR3 loop spans 15 amino acids. Trimming cost V 6 bases and J 4 bases; bases outside gene matches: 12. The germline V gene has CDR1 LGHNA and CDR2 YNFKEQ. The CDR3: CASSPGGTGAYEQYF. In DNA, the CDR3 is TGTGCCAGCAGTCCCGGCGGAACAGGGGCGTACGAGCAGTACTTC.

The chain recombines TRBV27 with TRBJ2-3; maybe TRBD1 (7 bases). The CDR3 is 15 amino acids. With 5 bases removed from V and 3 bases from J, the gap between germline ends came to 15 bases. Germline-derived CDR1 and CDR2 are MNHEY and SMNVEV (reference sequence). CDR3 amino acids: CASSQDREETDTQYF. The CDR3 nucleotides read TGTGCCAGCAGTCAAGACAGGGAGGAGACAGATACGCAGTATTTT.

The genes are TRBV5-1 and TRBJ1-1; unclear D gene. V was shortened by 4 bases and J by 0 bases, with 13 bases between the two germline ends. The CDR3 is made up of 15 amino acids. Germline V gene lookup returns CDR1 SGHRS and CDR2 YFSETQ. CDR3 bases: TGCGCCAGCAGCACCCCCAGGATCTTGAACACTGAAGCTTTCTTT. Its translation: CASSTPRILNTEAFF.

This clone occurred once. The V call is TRBV10-1, the J call TRBJ2-2; 9 bases agree with TRBD2. V was clipped by 2 bases and J by 11 bases; unmatched bases: 9. Germline CDR1 and CDR2: WNHNN and SYGVQD (reference sequence). This CDR3 contains 15 residues. This CDR3 is CASSETGGGRAELFF. For the CDR3, the DNA is TGCGCCAGCAGTGAGACTGGTGGCGGGAGGGCCGAGCTGTTTTTT.

This chain uses TRBV27 with TRBJ1-4, with 7 nucleotides matching TRBD1. Trimming at V came to 5 bases and at J to 2 bases, leaving 14 bases not matched to a gene. The CDR3 has 18 residues. Germline values: CDR1 MNHEY, CDR2 SMNVEV (reference sequence). The CDR3 DNA sequence: TGTGCCAGCAGTCCTAAGGTACAGGGGTTTTCTACTAATGAAAAACTGTTTTTT. Translated, it gives CASSPKVQGFSTNEKLFF.

The rearrangement uses TRBV11-1 and TRBJ1-2; D gene ambiguous. The germline V gene encodes CDR1 SGHAT and CDR2 FQDESV (reference sequence). Trimming cost V 1 base and J 9 bases, with 12 bases left between them. The CDR3 consists of 13 residues. The CDR3 bases are TGTGCCAGCAGCTTAGGCGCCCTTGATAGCTACACCTTC. It codes for CASSLGALDSYTF.

This clone was seen just once. The gene calls are TRBV11-2 and TRBJ2-7, with a tentative D call TRBD1 (6 bases). V lost 5 bases and J lost 2, with 16 bases in between. Germline V lookup: CDR1 SGHAT, CDR2 FQNNGV. This CDR3 contains 15 residues. The CDR3 protein is CASSPLQGIPYEQYF. Written as DNA, the CDR3 is TGTGCCAGCAGCCCACTTCAGGGGATTCCCTACGAGCAGTACTTC. The full variable domain, completed using reference TRBV11-2 and TRBJ2-7, is EAGVAQSPRYKIIEKRQSVAFWCNPISGHATLYWYQQILGQGPKLLIQFQNNGVVDDSQLPKDRFSAERLKGVDSTLKIQPAKLEDSAVYLCASSPLQGIPYEQYFGPGTRLTVT.

This clone occurred once. The chain couples TRBV18 to TRBJ1-2; D may be TRBD1 (6 bases). The V and J ends lost 2 bases and 6 bases respectively, with 7 bases between them. CDR3 length: 12 residues. The germline gives CDR1 KGHSH, CDR2 LQKENI. In DNA form, the CDR3 reads TGTGCCAGCTCACCAAGGACAGATGGCTACACCTTC. As protein: CASSPRTDGYTF.

The V call is TRBV19, the J call TRBJ2-7, with TRBD2 matching over 10 bases. Per germline, CDR1 LNHDA and CDR2 SQIVND (reference sequence). V shed 4 bases, J shed 2 bases, and the junction held 11 bases outside the gene matches. This CDR3 comprises 17 residues. DNA for the CDR3: TGTGCCAGTAGTACAAAACCGACTAGCGGGCGAACCTACGAGCAGTACTTC. Encoded protein: CASSTKPTSGRTYEQYF. The complete variable domain, with remaining parts taken from reference TRBV19 and TRBJ2-7, reads DGGITQSPKYLFRKEGQNVTLSCEQNLNHDAMYWYRQDPGQGLRLIYYSQIVNDFQKGDIAEGYSVSREKKESFPLTVTSAQKNPTAFYLCASSTKPTSGRTYEQYFGPGTRLTVT.

The chain carries TRBV14 and TRBJ2-1; D is possibly TRBD2 (6 bases). The germline V and J ends were trimmed by 1 base and 1 base, with 8 bases remaining between them. This CDR3 is built from 15 residues. Germline V CDR1 and CDR2: SGHDN, FVKESK. The DNA for the CDR3 is TGTGCCAGCAGCCAAGTCAGCGGGTCCTACAATGAGCAGTTCTTC. This codes for CASSQVSGSYNEQFF.

The V and J genes are TRBV6-6 and TRBJ1-6; the D gene is possibly TRBD1 (6 bases). Germline loops: CDR1 MNHNY, CDR2 SVGAGI (reference sequence). The CDR3 runs 14 residues. V gave up 4 bases and J gave up 10 bases, with 14 bases separating them. CDR3 region: CASSLESGASPLHF. CDR3 nucleotides: TGTGCCAGCAGTTTGGAATCAGGGGCCTCACCCCTCCACTTT.

This chain uses TRBV30 with TRBJ1-6; tentatively, D is TRBD1 (6 bases). Per germline, CDR1 GTSNPN and CDR2 SVGIG (reference sequence). The CDR3 loop spans 15 amino acids. Here the CDR3 DNA reads TGTGCTGCGCTCTTTTCTGGACAGTCAAATTCACCCCTCCACTTT. It is translated as CAALFSGQSNSPLHF. Supplemented by reference TRBV30 and TRBJ1-6, the full variable domain reads SQTIHQWPATLVQPVGSPLSLECTVEGTSNPNLYWYRQAAGRGLQLLFYSVGIGQISSEVPQNLSASRPQDRQFILSSKKLLLSDSGFYLCAALFSGQSNSPLHFGNGTRLTVT.

This clone was counted once. The genes are TRBV4-3 and TRBJ2-2, with 8 bases identical to TRBD1. In germline, CDR1 is LGHNA, CDR2 YSLEER. The V segment lost 2 bases and the J segment 0 bases; nucleotides outside the gene matches: 5. This CDR3 comprises 17 residues. The CDR3 region is CASSQNRGVPNTGELFF. Written as DNA, the CDR3 is TGCGCCAGCAGCCAAAACAGGGGGGTACCGAACACCGGGGAGCTGTTTTTT.

The genes are TRBV7-5 and TRBJ1-5; the table calls TRBD1, which could not be checked here. TRBV7-5 is recorded as a pseudogene. The CDR3 is made up of 17 amino acids. The CDR3 nucleotides are TGTGTCAGAAGCTTAGCACAGAGCACTTATAGCAATCAGCCCCAGCATTTT. It codes for CVRSLAQSTYSNQPQHF.

This rearrangement joins TRBV3-1 (or the pseudogene TRBV3-2) to TRBJ2-7; 10 nucleotides agree with TRBD1. The CDR3 extends over 14 amino acids. The V gene's germline CDR1 is LGHDT and CDR2 YNNKEL (reference sequence). The V segment lost 4 bases and the J segment 4 bases; nucleotides outside the gene matches: 4. Here the CDR3 reads CASSPWTGGYEQYF. CDR3 nucleotides: TGTGCCAGCAGCCCGTGGACAGGGGGTTACGAGCAGTACTTC.

The rearrangement joins TRBV6-6 to TRBJ2-3; 7 nucleotides line up with TRBD2. Germline CDR1 and CDR2: MNHNY and SVGAGI (reference sequence). This CDR3 has 15 amino acids. Trimming removed 0 bases from V and 4 bases from J; junction bases left unmatched: 4. CDR3 nucleotides: TGTGCCAGCAGTTACTCAAGCGGGAATCCAGATACGCAGTATTTT. Its protein is CASSYSSGNPDTQYF.

The chain carries TRBV5-1 and TRBJ2-1, with 8 bases that match TRBD2. Per the germline V gene, CDR1 is SGHRS and CDR2 is YFSETQ. With 4 bases clipped from V and 9 bases from J, the junction kept 6 bases outside the gene matches. The CDR3 is made up of 13 amino acids. The CDR3 here is CASSTGGPSEQFF. CDR3 DNA sequence: TGCGCCAGCAGCACGGGGGGGCCGAGTGAGCAGTTCTTC.

The chain uses TRBV19 and TRBJ1-5; 7 nucleotides match TRBD1. V lost 11 bases to trimming and J lost 2 bases; unmatched junction nucleotides: 15. The germline gives CDR1 LNHDA, CDR2 SQIVND (reference sequence). The CDR3 consists of 16 residues. The CDR3 nucleotides read TGTGCCTGCCAACCGACAGGGAGTTCCGGCAATCAGCCCCAGCATTTT. It yields the protein CACQPTGSSGNQPQHF.

The chain employs TRBV30 and TRBJ2-7, with 9 bases identical to TRBD1. Trimming cost V 3 bases and J 5 bases; bases outside gene matches: 5. Germline lookup yields CDR1 GTSNPN and CDR2 SVGIG (reference sequence). The CDR3 sequence is 13 residues long. CDR3 region: CAWSTGGLDEQYF. In nucleotides, the CDR3 is TGTGCCTGGAGCACAGGGGGCTTGGACGAGCAGTACTTC.

The chain is built from TRBV3-1 (or the pseudogene TRBV3-2) and TRBJ2-2; maybe TRBD2 (5 bases). CDR1 is LGHDT, CDR2 YNNKEL, per germline (reference sequence). Trimming removed 5 bases at V and 6 bases at J, with 16 bases between. There are 15 residues in the CDR3. This CDR3 reads CASSRRASLAGELFF. The CDR3 DNA follows: TGTGCCAGCAGCAGAAGGGCTAGCTTAGCCGGGGAGCTGTTTTTT.

The rearrangement links TRBV18 to TRBJ1-2, with a tentative D call TRBD1 (5 bases). The germline CDR1 and CDR2 sequences are KGHSH and LQKENI. This CDR3 is built from 16 residues. V was trimmed by 6 bases and J by 0 bases, leaving 17 bases between them. The CDR3 protein is CASSLPGDPTNYGYTF. In DNA, the CDR3 is TGTGCCAGCTCCCTTCCGGGGGACCCTACTAACTATGGCTACACCTTC.

The rearrangement joins TRBV25-1 to TRBJ1-4; D is unclear. CDR3 length equals 14 residues. Deletions cut 7 bases from V and 0 bases from J, with 9 bases between. CDR1 and CDR2 from the germline V gene are MGHDK and SYGVNS. CDR3 in amino acids: CASKREATNEKLFF. The CDR3 DNA reads TGTGCCAGCAAGAGAGAAGCAACTAATGAAAAACTGTTTTTT.

V is TRBV7-9 and J is TRBJ2-2; D might be TRBD2 (6 bases). Between the trimmed V and J ends, which lost 3 bases and 5 bases, there was a span of 7 bases. CDR1 and CDR2 (germline): SEHNR, FQNEAQ (reference sequence). The CDR3 covers 13 residues. CDR3 sequence: CASSLSGTGELFF. The CDR3 DNA is TGTGCCAGCAGCTTGAGCGGGACCGGGGAGCTGTTTTTT.

The chain links TRBV11-2 to TRBJ2-1, with 10 bases identical to TRBD1. The V and J ends lost 6 bases and 7 bases, in that order; junction bases with no gene match: 12. Germline lookup yields CDR1 SGHAT and CDR2 FQNNGV. The CDR3 runs to 16 residues. The CDR3 region is CASRGYRDRGRNEQFF. As DNA, the CDR3 is TGTGCCAGCAGGGGATACCGGGACAGGGGTAGGAATGAGCAGTTCTTC.